This T cell receptor (beta chain) derives from a study of Ad26.COV2.S vaccination and SARS-CoV-2 variants. Study summary: Enrolled in COV1001, the donor was in the Ad26.COV2.S trial arm, which received the vaccine. Study-wide results and caveats: Ad26.COV2.S recipients had broader spike-specific TCRs (P = 0.0014).

Indicated treatment: approximately 18 received Ad26.COV2.S at low or high dose, single or two shots; about 5 received placebo; per-sample allocation not given. Samples came from day 63 after the first vaccine or placebo injection. The sample came from a Boston adult aged 18-55 years. SARS-CoV-2 spike from the Wuhan strain was encoded by the vaccine, an Ad26 vector. As to this clone: The antigen is unknown.

The CDR3 is made up of 14 amino acids. V was clipped by 1 base and J by 3 bases, with 12 bases between them. CDR1 is GTSNPN, CDR2 SVGIG, per germline (reference sequence). TCRdb's copy holds only in-frame clones and misses some; the assay was immunoSEQ multiplex PCR. The sample yields 200,000 to 300,000 clones, approximately 88% seen once. This material consisted of peripheral blood, taken in a trial of Ad26.COV2.S vaccine versus placebo. The rearrangement joins TRBV30 to TRBJ1-2; D is uncertain. This TCR came from a person between 18 and 59 years old who received the Ad26.COV2.S COVID-19 vaccine or a placebo. The CDR3 DNA follows: TGTGCCTGGAGTGCGCCGCAGAGGGACTATGGCTACACCTTC. The encoded protein is CAWSAPQRDYGYTF. Filled out from reference TRBV30 and TRBJ1-2, the complete variable domain reads SQTIHQWPATLVQPVGSPLSLECTVEGTSNPNLYWYRQAAGRGLQLLFYSVGIGQISSEVPQNLSASRPQDRQFILSSKKLLLSDSGFYLCAWSAPQRDYGYTFGSGTRLTVV.